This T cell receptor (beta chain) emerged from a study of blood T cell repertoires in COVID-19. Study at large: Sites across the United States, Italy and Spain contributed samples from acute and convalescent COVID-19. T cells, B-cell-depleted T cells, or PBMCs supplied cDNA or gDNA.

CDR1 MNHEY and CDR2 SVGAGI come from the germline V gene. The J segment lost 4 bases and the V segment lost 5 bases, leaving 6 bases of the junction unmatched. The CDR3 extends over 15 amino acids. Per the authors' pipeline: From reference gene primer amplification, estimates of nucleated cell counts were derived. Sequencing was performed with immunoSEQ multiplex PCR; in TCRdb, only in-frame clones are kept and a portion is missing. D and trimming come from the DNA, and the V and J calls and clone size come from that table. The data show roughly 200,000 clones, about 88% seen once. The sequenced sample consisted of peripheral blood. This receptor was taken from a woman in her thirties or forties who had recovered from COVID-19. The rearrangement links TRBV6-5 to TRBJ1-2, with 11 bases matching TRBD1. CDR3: CASSPGTGGAYGYTF. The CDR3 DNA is TGTGCCAGCAGTCCTGGGACAGGGGGAGCCTATGGCTACACCTTC.